This T cell receptor (beta chain) originates from a study of T cells expressing NK-cell markers. Study-level information: Sequencing of TCR beta repertoires drew on sorted CD3+CD56+NKG2C+, CD3+CD56+NKG2C- and CD3+CD56-NKG2C+ T cells. The authors sequenced eight donors, of whom seven were HCMV-seropositive and one was seronegative. Study-wide points: NKG2C+ dominant clonotypes from roughly 6 donors made up roughly 1.0-7.0% of CD8+ T cells.

In the case of this clonotype: Its specificity is unknown.

TCR beta libraries carry UMIs added by 5'RACE template switching. TCRdb reprocessed the 5' RACE reads and keeps a single row for each CDR3 protein, giving no DNA. Reported are about 550,000 distinct CDR3 sequences; the ten largest clones contain 3.5% to 4.5%. The germline V gene has CDR1 LGHNA and CDR2 YNFKEQ. The CDR3 has 15 amino acids. The source is a man between 18 and 29 years old in good health. Input material: blood T cells: a sorted CD56 or NKG2C T cell subset, CD4+ or CD8+ T cells, or bulk PBMC T cells (not recorded which). The J gene is TRBJ2-1, the V gene TRBV4-2; TCRdb picks TRBD2, but there is no DNA to check that call. Here the CDR3 reads CASSQAGVVDNEQFF.